The 22 T cell receptor beta chains given below trace back to one sample, sequenced in a study of a mutant IDH1 vaccine in newly diagnosed glioma (dated by TCRdb to the early 2020s). These receptors lack a known antigen. The time point label corresponds to: week 11, during vaccination. A 20-mer mutant IDH1 peptide at 300 micrograms in Montanide made up each vaccine dose, which was injected subcutaneously together with topical imiquimod. To prepare the library, the immunoSEQ multiplex PCR assay was applied. TCRdb re-hosts the immuneACCESS table, in-frame sequences only. Its copies lack some clones; in the studies checked, an unresolved V gene accounts for under half of them, and the cause for the rest is not known. The sample records some 52,000 clones, roughly 91% of which are singletons. Around 2.5% of the sample goes to the ten largest clones. Material: PBMCs, obtained from a glioma patient whose treatment included an IDH1 peptide vaccine. Receptor source: a man over 45 with glioma.

The chain combines TRBV7-9 with TRBJ1-1; 10 bases agree with TRBD1. The CDR3 is 19 amino acids. Losses at the gene ends were 6 bases for V and 2 bases for J; bases not matched to a gene: 18. From germline, CDR1 is SEHNR and CDR2 FQNEAQ (reference sequence). CDR3 in DNA: TGTGCCAGCAGACATCGGAGAGACAGGGGGCTTTTCGGAAACACTGAAGCTTTCTTT. Protein product: CASRHRRDRGLFGNTEAFF.

The V gene is TRBV2, the J gene TRBJ1-2, with 7 positions matching TRBD1. The CDR3 sequence is 13 residues long. The trim removed 5 bases at V and 6 bases at J, leaving 6 bases unmatched. The germline gives CDR1 SNHLY, CDR2 FYNNEI. The CDR3 protein is CASSYRGRDGYTF. CDR3 coding DNA: TGTGCCAGCAGTTACAGGGGCCGGGATGGCTACACCTTC. Full variable domain (outside the CDR3, taken from reference TRBV2 and TRBJ1-2): EPEVTQTPSHQVTQMGQEVILRCVPISNHLYFYWYRQILGQKVEFLVSFYNNEISEKSEIFDDQFSVERPDGSNFTLKIRSTKLEDSAMYFCASSYRGRDGYTFGSGTRLTVV.

The V gene is TRBV6-1, the J gene TRBJ2-7, with a weak D call TRBD2 (5 bases). Germline assignment: CDR1 MNHNS and CDR2 SASEGT. Trimming took off 3 bases at V and 6 bases at J, with 21 bases between the two ends. The CDR3 is 16 amino acids. CDR3 nucleotides: TGTGCCAGCAGTGATCCTCCACTAGGGCCCCTGAGCGAGCAGTACTTC. Its protein is CASSDPPLGPLSEQYF.

This chain uses TRBV18 with TRBJ2-7; a possible D gene is TRBD1 (5 bases). The germline V gene has CDR1 KGHSH and CDR2 LQKENI. The CDR3 is 14 amino acids. V was trimmed by 1 base and J by 6 bases, leaving 13 bases between them. The chain's CDR3 is CASSPQQGRSEQYF. The CDR3 DNA is TGTGCCAGCTCACCACAGCAGGGTAGAAGCGAGCAGTACTTC.

This rearrangement joins TRBV6-6 to TRBJ2-1; 9 positions match TRBD1. V gave up 6 bases and J gave up 8 bases; unmatched junction bases: 5. CDR3 size: 13 residues. CDR1 and CDR2 (germline): MNHNY, SVGAGI (reference sequence). The DNA for the CDR3 is TGTGCCAGCAGAAAAACAGGGGGCGATGAGCAGTTCTTC. Translated, it gives CASRKTGGDEQFF.

The V and J genes are TRBV7-6 and TRBJ2-2; D gene uncertain. In germline, CDR1 is SGHVS, CDR2 FNYEAQ. The CDR3 consists of 13 residues. V shed 2 bases and J shed 4 bases, with 5 bases lying between them. CDR3 sequence reads: CASSLSSTGELFF. CDR3 nucleotide sequence: TGTGCCAGCAGCTTATCGAGCACCGGGGAGCTGTTTTTT.

The CDR3 DNA follows: TGCGCCAGCAGCCAAGACAGTAGGCAGCCCCAGCATTTT. Translating gives CASSQDSRQPQHF. This rearrangement joins TRBV4-1 to TRBJ1-5; D uncertain. The CDR3 totals 13 residues. Germline CDR1 and CDR2: MGHRA and YSYEKL. The ends were cut back, 0 bases at V and 7 bases at J, with 7 bases in the middle.

This chain links TRBV28 with TRBJ2-7; D might be TRBD1 (6 bases). The V gene's germline CDR1 is MDHEN and CDR2 SYDVKM. The CDR3 is made up of 14 amino acids. The ends were cut back, 6 bases at V and 2 bases at J, with 14 bases in the middle. CDR3 in amino acids: CASRVTQGPYEQYF. DNA for the CDR3: TGTGCCAGCAGAGTGACTCAGGGGCCCTACGAGCAGTACTTC.

J is TRBJ1-2 and V is TRBV2, with a weak D call TRBD1 (5 bases). Per germline, CDR1 SNHLY and CDR2 FYNNEI. V was clipped by 7 bases and J by 1 base, with 16 bases between them. The CDR3 covers 15 residues. The CDR3 DNA reads TGTGCCAGCAAAGGCAGGGCAATTCTTAACTATGGCTACACCTTC. Its translation is CASKGRAILNYGYTF.

The chain combines TRBV28 with TRBJ1-2; TRBD1 is a possible D gene (6 bases). This CDR3 comprises 12 residues. The germline gives CDR1 MDHEN, CDR2 SYDVKM. With 5 bases removed from V and 2 bases from J, the gap between germline ends came to 6 bases. The CDR3 DNA reads TGTGCCAGCAGTGGGGGCAACTATGGCTACACCTTC. It encodes CASSGGNYGYTF.

CDR3 loop: CAWSPGGGAYEQYF. CDR3 in DNA: TGTGCCTGGAGTCCCGGAGGTGGGGCCTACGAGCAGTACTTC. V is TRBV30 and J is TRBJ2-7, with D maybe TRBD2 (5 bases). V lost 2 bases and J lost 2, with 13 bases in between. The CDR3 has 14 amino acids. CDR1 is GTSNPN, CDR2 SVGIG, per germline (reference sequence). Together with reference TRBV30 and TRBJ2-7, the CDR3 gives the full variable domain: SQTIHQWPATLVQPVGSPLSLECTVEGTSNPNLYWYRQAAGRGLQLLFYSVGIGQISSEVPQNLSASRPQDRQFILSSKKLLLSDSGFYLCAWSPGGGAYEQYFGPGTRLTVT.

This chain links TRBV5-4 with TRBJ1-5; TRBD1 might be the D (6 bases). This CDR3 has 17 residues. CDR1 and CDR2 (germline): SGHNT, YYREEE (reference sequence). Deletions cut 0 bases from V and 3 bases from J, with 16 bases between. This chain's CDR3 is CASSLAGAAGANQPQHF. The DNA of the CDR3 is TGTGCCAGCAGCTTGGCTGGGGCGGCGGGGGCCAATCAGCCCCAGCATTTT.

This clone was counted a single time. The chain carries TRBV25-1 and TRBJ2-5, with TRBD2 matching 8 bases. The germline V gene has CDR1 MGHDK and CDR2 SYGVNS. The CDR3 length is 15 residues. Losses at the gene ends were 0 bases for V and 5 bases for J; bases not matched to a gene: 5. This chain's CDR3 is CASSEYGGARETQYF. CDR3 in DNA: TGTGCCAGCAGTGAATACGGGGGGGCGCGGGAGACCCAGTACTTC.

CDR3 coding DNA: TGTGCCAACACAAAACGAGGACAGGGGTTAGATACGCAGTATTTT. As protein: CANTKRGQGLDTQYF. The V call is TRBV5-8, the J call TRBJ2-3; 9 bases are shared with TRBD1. CDR1 is SGHTS and CDR2 is YDEGEE in the germline V gene. Losses at the gene ends were 9 bases for V and 5 bases for J; bases not matched to a gene: 13. The CDR3 is 15 amino acids. Based on the CDR3 plus reference TRBV5-8 and TRBJ2-3, the full variable domain is EAGVTQSPTHLIKTRGQQATLRCSPISGHTSVYWYQQALGLGLQFLLWYDEGEERNRGNFPPRFSGRQFPNYSSELNVNALELEDSALYLCANTKRGQGLDTQYFGPGTRLTVL.

The rearrangement uses TRBV6-4 and TRBJ2-1, with 11 bases aligning to TRBD1. With 2 bases clipped from V and 5 bases from J, the junction kept 2 bases outside the gene matches. Germline loops: CDR1 MRHNA, CDR2 SNTAGT. The CDR3 totals 15 residues. CDR3: CASSDGQGAHNEQFF. CDR3 in DNA: TGTGCCAGCAGTGACGGACAGGGGGCCCACAATGAGCAGTTCTTC.

The rearrangement uses TRBV10-3 and TRBJ2-3; weak D call: TRBD1 (5 bases). The V and J ends lost 7 bases and 2 bases respectively, with 16 bases between them. Germline V gene lookup returns CDR1 ENHRY and CDR2 SYGVKD. The CDR3 is made up of 15 amino acids. CDR3 nucleotide sequence: TGTGCCATCAAGACAGATCGTCCTAACACAGATACGCAGTATTTT. Protein sequence: CAIKTDRPNTDTQYF.

V gene TRBV5-4 combines with J gene TRBJ2-5; no clear D. V lost 4 bases to trimming and J lost 5 bases, with 15 bases between them. Germline CDR1 SGHNT, CDR2 YYREEE (reference sequence). This CDR3 region has 14 residues. CDR3: CASSLRKVDETQYF. DNA for the CDR3: TGTGCCAGCAGCCTGAGAAAGGTTGATGAGACCCAGTACTTC.

The chain joins TRBV9 to TRBJ1-1; D unclear. V was cut by 0 bases and J by 1 base, with 10 bases left in between. The CDR3 spans 15 residues. Germline V gene lookup returns CDR1 SGDLS and CDR2 YYNGEE. The CDR3 reads CASSVGSSGNTEAFF. The CDR3 DNA is TGTGCCAGCAGCGTAGGGTCCAGTGGGAACACTGAAGCTTTCTTT.

The chain has TRBV6-4 and TRBJ1-3, with 7 bases aligning to TRBD1. The germline CDR1 and CDR2 sequences are MRHNA and SNTAGT. Losses at the gene ends were 2 bases for V and 5 bases for J; bases not matched to a gene: 9. The CDR3 contains 16 residues. Here the CDR3 DNA reads TGTGCCAGCAGTGACACAGGGGTCTCGGGGAGAAACACCATATATTTT. It yields the protein CASSDTGVSGRNTIYF.

V gene TRBV7-9 combines with J gene TRBJ1-4, with unresolved D. Trimming removed 5 bases at V and 0 bases at J, with 7 bases between. Germline loops: CDR1 SEHNR, CDR2 FQNEAQ (reference sequence). The CDR3 consists of 14 residues. The CDR3 sequence is CASSPAATNEKLFF. DNA of the CDR3: TGTGCCAGCAGCCCAGCCGCAACTAATGAAAAACTGTTTTTT.

This clone was recorded once. The chain couples TRBV11-3 to TRBJ2-3; D is uncertain. The CDR3 contains 15 residues. The V gene's germline CDR1 is SGHNT and CDR2 YENEEA. V was shortened by 0 bases and J by 0 bases, with 7 bases between the two germline ends. In DNA, the CDR3 is TGTGCCAGCAGCTTAGAAGGAGCTAGCACAGATACGCAGTATTTT. It yields the protein CASSLEGASTDTQYF.

The chain links TRBV5-4 to TRBJ2-1; D possibly uses TRBD1 or TRBD2 (6 bases each). This CDR3 is built from 15 residues. Per germline, CDR1 SGHNT and CDR2 YYREEE (reference sequence). Trimming removed 3 bases from V and 2 bases from J, with 12 bases in between. CDR3 protein: CASSSGGKPYNEQFF. The CDR3 nucleotides read TGTGCCAGCAGCTCCGGGGGCAAACCCTACAATGAGCAGTTCTTC. Using reference TRBV5-4 and TRBJ2-1 for the parts outside the CDR3, the full variable domain is ETGVTQSPTHLIKTRGQQVTLRCSSQSGHNTVSWYQQALGQGPQFIFQYYREEENGRGNFPPRFSGLQFPNYSSELNVNALELDDSALYLCASSSGGKPYNEQFFGPGTRLTVL.